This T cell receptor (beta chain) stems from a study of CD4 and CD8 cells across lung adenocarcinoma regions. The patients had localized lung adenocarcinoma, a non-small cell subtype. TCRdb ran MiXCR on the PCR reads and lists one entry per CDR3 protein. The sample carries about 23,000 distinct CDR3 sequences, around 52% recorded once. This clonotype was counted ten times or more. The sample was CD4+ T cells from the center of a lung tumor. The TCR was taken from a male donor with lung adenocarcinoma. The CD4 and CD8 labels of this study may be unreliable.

The CDR3 DNA reads as TGTGCCAGCAGTGGGGTGGAGACCCAGTACTTC. Its protein product is CASSGVETQYF. The chain employs TRBV11-3 and TRBJ2-1, with D uncertain. Gene TRBJ2-5 matches the end of the DNA better, so the J call may be wrong. The germline CDR1 and CDR2 sequences are SGHNT and YENEEA. This CDR3 contains 11 residues.